This entry is about one TCR beta chain. No antigen is known for it. The entry originates in a study of blood T cells in healthy people across ages. Overall study results and limits: The percentage of naive T cells correlated strongly with TCR beta diversity.

It was with a sample-barcoded 5' primer and a J-beta primer mix that a second PCR of about 6 to 11 cycles was run. TCRdb reprocessed the 5' RACE reads via MiXCR and lists one record per CDR3 protein. The sample includes roughly 900,000 distinct CDR3 sequences, roughly 48% of them seen just once. Trimming stripped 7 bases from V and 0 bases from J, with 15 bases between. There are 15 residues in the CDR3. Germline-derived CDR1 and CDR2 are MNHEY and SMNVEV (reference sequence). The material sequenced was blood. The receptor's source is a man aged 30-40 years in good health. J is TRBJ1-2 and V is TRBV27, with D hard to call. For the CDR3, the DNA is TGTGCCAGCACTCTGGCGGCGTCCTCTAACTATGGCTACACCTTC. Translated, it gives CASTLAASSNYGYTF.